These T cell receptor beta chains were read from a single sample in a study of shared clonotypes between healthy human individuals. Measured with immunoSEQ multiplex PCR; TCRdb has only the in-frame clones, and not every one. The data show roughly 2.6 million clones, with around 90% seen just once and 0.14% held by the top ten. The sequenced sample consisted of naive CD4+ T cells sorted from blood. These receptors were collected from a man between 18 and 35 years old in good health. The CDR3 runs from the conserved cysteine through the conserved F or W. The D gene is left open where the match is weak. The listing skips clone size in some rows; elsewhere it reads once, few, many or a size class.

abundance	len	v_gene	j_gene	d_gene	CDR3aa	CDR3nt
-	13	TRBV7-2	TRBJ2-7	-	CASRSQATYEQYF	TGTGCCAGCAGGTCCCAAGCTACCTACGAGCAGTACTTC
-	13	TRBV19	TRBJ1-6	-	CASTLGGRRPLHF	TGTGCCAGTACCCTAGGCGGCAGGCGTCCCCTCCACTTT
-	14	TRBV10-3	TRBJ2-7	TRBD1	CAISGDRSSYEQYF	TGTGCCATCAGTGGGGACAGGTCCTCCTACGAGCAGTACTTC
-	13	TRBV6-5	TRBJ2-7	TRBD1	CASTPGQAAKQYF	TGTGCCAGCACCCCGGGACAGGCCGCCAAGCAGTACTTC
few	14	TRBV6-5	TRBJ1-2	-	CASSSGGRYYGYTF	TGTGCCAGCAGTTCCGGGGGCAGATACTATGGCTACACCTTC
-	15	TRBV5-6	TRBJ2-5	TRBD1	CASSSAGQGMETQYF	TGTGCCAGCAGCTCCGCGGGACAGGGGATGGAGACCCAGTACTTC
-	16	TRBV4-3	TRBJ2-1	TRBD2	CASSRLAGGAYNEQFF	TGCGCCAGCAGCCGATTAGCGGGAGGCGCCTACAATGAGCAGTTCTTC
-	11	TRBV28	TRBJ2-5	-	CASGAGETQYF	TGTGCCAGCGGCGCCGGGGAGACCCAGTACTTC
-	15	TRBV7-6	TRBJ1-3	-	CASSLMGGVGNTIYF	TGTGCCAGCAGCTTAATGGGGGGCGTCGGAAACACCATATATTTT
-	15	TRBV5-1	TRBJ2-7	-	CASSLEGGTGYEQYF	TGCGCCAGCAGCTTGGAAGGGGGAACGGGCTACGAGCAGTACTTC